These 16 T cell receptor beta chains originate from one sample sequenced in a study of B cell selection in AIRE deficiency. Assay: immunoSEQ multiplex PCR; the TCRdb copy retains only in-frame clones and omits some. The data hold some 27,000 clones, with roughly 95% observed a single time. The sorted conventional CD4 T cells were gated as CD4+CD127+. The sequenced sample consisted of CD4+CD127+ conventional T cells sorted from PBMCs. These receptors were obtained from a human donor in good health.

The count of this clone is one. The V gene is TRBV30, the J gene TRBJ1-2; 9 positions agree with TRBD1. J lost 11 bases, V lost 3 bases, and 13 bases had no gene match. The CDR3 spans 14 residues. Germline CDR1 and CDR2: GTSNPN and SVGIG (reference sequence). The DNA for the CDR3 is TGTGCCTGGAGGACAGGGGGTCTTGTTCGGTGGTACACCTTC. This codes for CAWRTGGLVRWYTF.

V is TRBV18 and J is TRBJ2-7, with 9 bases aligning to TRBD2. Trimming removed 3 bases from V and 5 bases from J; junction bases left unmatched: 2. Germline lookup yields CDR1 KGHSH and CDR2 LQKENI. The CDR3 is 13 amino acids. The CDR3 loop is CASSPGLANEQYF. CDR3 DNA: TGTGCCAGCTCACCTGGACTAGCGAACGAGCAGTACTTC.

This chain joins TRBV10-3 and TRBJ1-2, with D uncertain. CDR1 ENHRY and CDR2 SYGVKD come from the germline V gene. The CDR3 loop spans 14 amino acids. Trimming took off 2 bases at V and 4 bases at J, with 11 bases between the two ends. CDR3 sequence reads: CAISETEGIYGYTF. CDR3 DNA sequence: TGTGCCATCAGTGAGACAGAAGGAATCTATGGCTACACCTTC.

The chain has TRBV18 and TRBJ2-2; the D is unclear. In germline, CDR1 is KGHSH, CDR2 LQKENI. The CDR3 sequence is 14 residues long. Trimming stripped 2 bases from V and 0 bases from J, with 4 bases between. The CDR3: CASSPVTNTGELFF. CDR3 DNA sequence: TGTGCCAGCTCACCAGTCACGAACACCGGGGAGCTGTTTTTT.

The CDR3 DNA sequence: TGCGCCAGCAGGGACAAGGCCCAGAGCACAGATACGCAGTATTTT. Translation: CASRDKAQSTDTQYF. The chain links TRBV5-1 to TRBJ2-3; TRBD1 is a possible D gene (5 bases). Trimming removed 5 bases at V and 0 bases at J, with 13 bases between. Germline V gene sequence: CDR1 SGHRS, CDR2 YFSETQ. The CDR3 totals 15 residues.

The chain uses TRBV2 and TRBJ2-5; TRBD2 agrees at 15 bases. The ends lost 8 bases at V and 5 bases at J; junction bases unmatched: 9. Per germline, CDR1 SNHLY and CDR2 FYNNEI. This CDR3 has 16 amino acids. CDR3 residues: CASGGTSGRRGETQYF. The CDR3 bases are TGTGCCAGCGGCGGGACTAGCGGGAGGCGGGGGGAGACCCAGTACTTC.

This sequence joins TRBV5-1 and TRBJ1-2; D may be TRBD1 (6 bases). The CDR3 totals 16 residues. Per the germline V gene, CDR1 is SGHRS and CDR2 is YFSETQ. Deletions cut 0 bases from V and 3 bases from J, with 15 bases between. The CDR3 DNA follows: TGCGCCAGCAGCTTGGCCTCCAGGGCAGGGGACTATGGCTACACCTTC. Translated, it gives CASSLASRAGDYGYTF.

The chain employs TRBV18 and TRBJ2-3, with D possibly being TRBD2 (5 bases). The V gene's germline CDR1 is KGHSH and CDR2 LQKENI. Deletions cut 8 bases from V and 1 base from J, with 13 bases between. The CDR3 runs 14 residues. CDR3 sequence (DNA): TGTGCCAGCCATCTGAGGGCAGGCACAGATACGCAGTATTTT. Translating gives CASHLRAGTDTQYF.

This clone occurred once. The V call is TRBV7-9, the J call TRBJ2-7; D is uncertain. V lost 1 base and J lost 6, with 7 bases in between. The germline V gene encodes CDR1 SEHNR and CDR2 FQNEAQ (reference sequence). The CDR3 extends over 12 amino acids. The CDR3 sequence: CASSLGPLEQYF. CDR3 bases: TGTGCCAGCAGCTTAGGTCCTCTCGAGCAGTACTTC.

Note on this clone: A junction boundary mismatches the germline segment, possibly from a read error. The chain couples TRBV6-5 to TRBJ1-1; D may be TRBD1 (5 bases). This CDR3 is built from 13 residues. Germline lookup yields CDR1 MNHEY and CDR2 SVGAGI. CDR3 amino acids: CAISAQGKTEAFF. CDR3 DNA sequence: TGTGCCATCAGTGCGCAGGGTAAGACTGAAGCTTTCTTT.

CDR3 in DNA: TGTGCCAGCAGCTTAGAGGCAGGGGGCAATCAGCCCCAGCATTTT. Amino acid sequence: CASSLEAGGNQPQHF. This sequence joins TRBV7-2 and TRBJ1-5; D possibly corresponds to TRBD1 (6 bases). Per the germline V gene, CDR1 is SGHTA and CDR2 is FQGNSA. The CDR3 has 15 amino acids. With 1 base removed from V and 2 bases from J, the gap between germline ends came to 9 bases.

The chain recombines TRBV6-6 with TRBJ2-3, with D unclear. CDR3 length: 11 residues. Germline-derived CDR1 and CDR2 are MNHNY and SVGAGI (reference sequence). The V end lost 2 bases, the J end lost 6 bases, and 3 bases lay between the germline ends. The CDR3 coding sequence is TGTGCCAGCAGTTACGAGGATACGCAGTATTTT. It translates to CASSYEDTQYF.

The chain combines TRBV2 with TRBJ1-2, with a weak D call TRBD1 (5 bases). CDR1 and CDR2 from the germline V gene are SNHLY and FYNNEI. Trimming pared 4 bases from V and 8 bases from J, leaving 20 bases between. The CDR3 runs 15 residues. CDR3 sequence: CASSGGSQTLYGYTF. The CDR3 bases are TGTGCCAGCAGTGGGGGCAGTCAAACCCTCTACGGCTACACCTTC. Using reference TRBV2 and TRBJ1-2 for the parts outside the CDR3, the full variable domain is EPEVTQTPSHQVTQMGQEVILRCVPISNHLYFYWYRQILGQKVEFLVSFYNNEISEKSEIFDDQFSVERPDGSNFTLKIRSTKLEDSAMYFCASSGGSQTLYGYTFGSGTRLTVV.

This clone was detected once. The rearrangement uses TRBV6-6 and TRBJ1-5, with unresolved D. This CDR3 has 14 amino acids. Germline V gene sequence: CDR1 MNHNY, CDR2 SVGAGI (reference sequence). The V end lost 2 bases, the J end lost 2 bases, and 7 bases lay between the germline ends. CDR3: CASSYRGGNQPQHF. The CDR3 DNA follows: TGTGCCAGCAGTTACCGGGGAGGCAATCAGCCCCAGCATTTT.

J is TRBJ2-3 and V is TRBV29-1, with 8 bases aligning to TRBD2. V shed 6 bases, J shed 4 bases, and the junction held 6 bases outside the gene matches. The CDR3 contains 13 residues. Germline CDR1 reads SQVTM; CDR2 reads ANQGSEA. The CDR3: CSVPSSGPDTQYF. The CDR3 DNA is TGCAGCGTGCCGTCTAGCGGGCCAGATACGCAGTATTTT.

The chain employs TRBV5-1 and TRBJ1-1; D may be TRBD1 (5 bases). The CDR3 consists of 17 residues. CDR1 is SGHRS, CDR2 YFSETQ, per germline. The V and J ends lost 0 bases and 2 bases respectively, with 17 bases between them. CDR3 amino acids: CASSLAPDTDYNTEAFF. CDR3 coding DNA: TGCGCCAGCAGCTTGGCCCCGGACACCGACTACAACACTGAAGCTTTCTTT.